Listed below are T cell receptor beta chains from one sample, sequenced in a study of T cell responses to AZD1222 COVID-19 vaccine. Sequencing was performed with immunoSEQ multiplex PCR; in TCRdb, only in-frame clones are kept and a portion is missing. The sample contains about 160,000 clones, 80% to 90% of which appear only once. The specimen was peripheral blood, collected on day 0 of AZD1222 vaccination. The receptors originated from an adult in good health. CDR3s include the opening cysteine and the closing phenylalanine or tryptophan. Fields, in order: D gene, V gene, CDR3 length, clone size, J gene, CDR3 DNA, CDR3 protein. D genes are given only for firm matches. Clone size is not always given. Where it is, it says once, few, many or a class for expanded clones.

>-|TRBV5-1|13|once|TRBJ1-2
TGCGCCAGCAGCCAACCCGGACAGAGACGCTACACCTTC
CASSQPGQRRYTF
>TRBD1|TRBV6-1|14|-|TRBJ2-7
TGTGCCAGCAGTGACCGGGACAGGTCCTACGAGCAGTACTTC
CASSDRDRSYEQYF
>-|TRBV7-9|14|-|TRBJ1-2
TGTGCCAGCAGCTACGGTGACCGGACGGGAGGCTACACCTTC
CASSYGDRTGGYTF
>TRBD2|TRBV7-3|15|-|TRBJ2-7
TGTGCCAGCAGCCCCGGACTAGCGGGGGTCTCCGAGCAGTACTTC
CASSPGLAGVSEQYF
>TRBD2|TRBV28|16|-|TRBJ2-7
TGTGCCAGCAGTTCGGAAGCGCCGGGACTAGCCTACGAGCAGTACTTC
CASSSEAPGLAYEQYF
>TRBD1|TRBV5-1|15|-|TRBJ2-3
TGCGCCAGCAGCTTGGGCGACAGGGACGCAGATACGCAGTATTTT
CASSLGDRDADTQYF
>-|TRBV28|14|-|TRBJ2-7
TGTGCCAGCAGCTCTCCGGGCGGGACCTACGAGCAGTACTTC
CASSSPGGTYEQYF
>-|TRBV28|12|-|TRBJ1-4
TGTGCCAGCAGTCTAAGGACCGAAAAACTGTTTTTT
CASSLRTEKLFF
>-|TRBV27|15|-|TRBJ2-2
TGTGCCAGCAGTTTATTTCCCGTGGCGACCGGGGAGCTGTTTTTT
CASSLFPVATGELFF
>-|TRBV27|16|-|TRBJ2-7
TGTGCCAGCAGTTTATCGTGGCCGGGTCGGTTATACGAGCAGTACTTC
CASSLSWPGRLYEQYF
>TRBD1|TRBV28|16|-|TRBJ2-2
TGTGCCAGCAGTAACCGGGACAGGGGGGTCACCGGGGAGCTGTTTTTT
CASSNRDRGVTGELFF
>TRBD2|TRBV4-1|17|-|TRBJ2-3
TGCGCCAGCAGCCAAGTTCTCCCGGGACTAGCCGTGAATACGCAGTATTTT
CASSQVLPGLAVNTQYF
>-|TRBV29-1|12|-|TRBJ2-3
TGCAGCGTTGAGGGGAGCACAGATACGCAGTATTTT
CSVEGSTDTQYF
>-|TRBV28|13|-|TRBJ1-2
TGTGCCAGCGCAACTCAGCGAATCTATGGCTACACCTTC
CASATQRIYGYTF
>TRBD1|TRBV27|13|few|TRBJ1-2
TGTGCCAGCAGTCCGGGGCAGGGGGGTGGCTACACCTTC
CASSPGQGGGYTF